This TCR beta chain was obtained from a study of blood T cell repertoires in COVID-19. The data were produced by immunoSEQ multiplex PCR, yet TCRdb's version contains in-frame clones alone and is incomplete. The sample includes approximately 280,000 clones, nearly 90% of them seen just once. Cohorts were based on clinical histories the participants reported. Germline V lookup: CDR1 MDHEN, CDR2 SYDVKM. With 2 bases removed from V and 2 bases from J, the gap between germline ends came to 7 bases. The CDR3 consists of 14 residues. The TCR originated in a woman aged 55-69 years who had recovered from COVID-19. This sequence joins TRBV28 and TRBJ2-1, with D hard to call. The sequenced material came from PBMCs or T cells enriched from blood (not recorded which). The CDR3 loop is CASSLREAYNEQFF. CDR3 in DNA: TGTGCCAGCAGTTTACGTGAGGCCTACAATGAGCAGTTCTTC. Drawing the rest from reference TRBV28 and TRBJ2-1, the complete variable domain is DVKVTQSSRYLVKRTGEKVFLECVQDMDHENMFWYRQDPGLGLRLIYFSYDVKMKEKGDIPEGYSVSREKKERFSLILESASTNQTSMYLCASSLREAYNEQFFGPGTRLTVL.